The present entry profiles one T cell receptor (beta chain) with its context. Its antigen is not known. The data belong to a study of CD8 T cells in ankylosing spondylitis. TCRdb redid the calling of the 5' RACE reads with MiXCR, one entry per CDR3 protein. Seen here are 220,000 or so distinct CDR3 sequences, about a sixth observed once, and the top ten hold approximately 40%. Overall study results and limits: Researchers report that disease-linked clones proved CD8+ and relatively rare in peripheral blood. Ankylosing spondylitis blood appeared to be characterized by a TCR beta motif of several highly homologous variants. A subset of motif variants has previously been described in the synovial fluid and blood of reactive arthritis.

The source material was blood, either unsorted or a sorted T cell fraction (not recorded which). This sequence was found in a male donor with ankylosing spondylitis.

CDR3 residues: CSVTSGRVQETQYF. The CDR3 DNA sequence: TGCAGCGTGACTAGCGGGAGGGTACAAGAGACCCAGTACTTC. The chain employs TRBV29-1 and TRBJ2-5; the match to TRBD2 covers 14 bases. Germline loops: CDR1 SQVTM, CDR2 ANQGSEA. This CDR3 region has 14 residues. J lost 2 bases, V lost 6 bases, and 2 bases had no gene match.